Below, 27 T cell receptor beta chains from the same sample are listed, as sequenced in a study of beta chain features in type 1 diabetes. Regarding the study as a whole: Across all four CD4+ subsets, people with type 1 diabetes showed modestly shorter TCRB CDR3s.

Expressed TCRB transcripts got sequenced, as all isolated RNA was reverse transcribed. Sequenced by immunoSEQ multiplex PCR; TCRdb stores in-frame clones only, minus some. Found here are approximately 600,000 clones, roughly 12% of them singletons; the top ten hold 0.095% to 0.15%. These receptors lack a known antigen. The specimen sequenced was naive CD4+ T cells from blood. These receptors were obtained from a man between 25 and 39 years old with type 1 diabetes.

Only a few counts were recorded for this clone. The rearrangement joins TRBV28 to TRBJ2-7; possible D gene TRBD1, 5 bases. The germline V gene has CDR1 MDHEN and CDR2 SYDVKM. CDR3 length equals 13 residues. The V end was cut by 5 bases, the J end by 4 bases, with 12 bases between. The CDR3 DNA reads as TGTGCCAGCAGTCCCCCAGGGTTGTACGAGCAGTACTTC. It yields the protein CASSPPGLYEQYF.

CDR3 sequence reads: CATSRRGLAGERTDTQYF. For the CDR3, the DNA is TGTGCCACCAGCAGACGAGGACTAGCGGGAGAGCGCACAGATACGCAGTATTTT. The chain joins TRBV15 to TRBJ2-3; 13 nucleotides line up with TRBD2. Germline CDR1 is LNHNV and CDR2 is YYDKDF (reference sequence). Trimming at V came to 2 bases and at J to 1 base, leaving 6 bases not matched to a gene. This CDR3 has 18 residues. Full variable domain (outside the CDR3, taken from reference TRBV15 and TRBJ2-3): DAMVIQNPRYQVTQFGKPVTLSCSQTLNHNVMYWYQQKSSQAPKLLFHYYDKDFNNEADTPDNFQSRRPNTSFCFLDIRSPGLGDTAMYLCATSRRGLAGERTDTQYFGPGTRLTVL.

The genes are TRBV7-2 and TRBJ1-6; TRBD1 aligns across 9 bases. The CDR3 covers 17 residues. Germline trimming cut 2 bases from V and 9 bases from J; bases unmatched to any gene: 11. Germline CDR1 is SGHTA and CDR2 is FQGNSA. In DNA, the CDR3 is TGTGCCAGCAGCTTATCCCCGGGGACAGGGAAGGGTTCACCCCTCCACTTT. The encoded protein is CASSLSPGTGKGSPLHF.

The rearrangement links TRBV7-9 to TRBJ1-1; D possibly corresponds to TRBD1 (6 bases). CDR1 is SEHNR, CDR2 FQNEAQ, per germline (reference sequence). This CDR3 contains 17 residues. V was trimmed by 1 base and J by 0 bases, leaving 15 bases between them. CDR3 loop: CASSLVRGIGVNTEAFF. In DNA, the CDR3 is TGTGCCAGCAGCTTAGTCAGGGGAATCGGGGTGAACACTGAAGCTTTCTTT.

The rearrangement joins TRBV11-2 to TRBJ2-7; D is ambiguous. Between the trimmed V and J ends, which lost 3 bases and 6 bases, there was a span of 15 bases. The CDR3 consists of 14 residues. Germline V lookup: CDR1 SGHAT, CDR2 FQNNGV. CDR3 region: CASSFGVAGFEQYF. The CDR3 DNA reads TGTGCCAGCAGCTTTGGGGTCGCCGGTTTCGAGCAGTACTTC.

V gene TRBV4-3 combines with J gene TRBJ2-7; TRBD2 aligns across 10 bases. The germline V gene has CDR1 LGHNA and CDR2 YSLEER. V lost 0 bases, J lost 3 bases, and 5 bases stayed unmatched. The CDR3 runs to 16 residues. CDR3: CASSQDQLAGVYEQYF. The CDR3, as DNA: TGCGCCAGCAGCCAAGATCAGCTAGCGGGGGTCTACGAGCAGTACTTC.

V is TRBV6-5 and J is TRBJ2-7; 9 nucleotides agree with TRBD1. The germline V gene has CDR1 MNHEY and CDR2 SVGAGI. There are 15 residues in the CDR3. Trimming removed 2 bases from V and 5 bases from J; junction bases left unmatched: 7. The DNA of the CDR3 is TGTGCCAGCAGTTACACGGGACAGGGTTTCGACGAGCAGTACTTC. Translated, it gives CASSYTGQGFDEQYF.

This clone has a count of ten or more. The chain carries TRBV7-2 and TRBJ2-5, with D perhaps TRBD1 or TRBD2 (5 bases each). In germline, CDR1 is SGHTA, CDR2 FQGNSA. The CDR3 spans 15 residues. The V and J ends lost 1 base and 4 bases respectively, with 13 bases between them. CDR3 loop: CASSLGSPGPETQYF. The CDR3 nucleotides read TGTGCCAGCAGCTTAGGTTCGCCGGGGCCAGAGACCCAGTACTTC.

The chain couples TRBV9 to TRBJ1-2; 12 nucleotides agree with TRBD1. From germline, CDR1 is SGDLS and CDR2 YYNGEE. The V gene end was trimmed by 0 bases and the J gene end by 4 bases; junction bases not matched to a gene: 4. The CDR3 is made up of 16 amino acids. The CDR3 protein is CASSVAGQGAPYGYTF. The DNA for the CDR3 is TGTGCCAGCAGCGTAGCGGGACAGGGGGCCCCCTATGGCTACACCTTC. The variable domain in full, with the rest retrieved from reference TRBV9 and TRBJ1-2, is DSGVTQTPKHLITATGQRVTLRCSPRSGDLSVYWYQQSLDQGLQFLIQYYNGEERAKGNILERFSAQQFPDLHSELNLSSLELGDSALYFCASSVAGQGAPYGYTFGSGTRLTVV.

The rearrangement uses TRBV5-6 and TRBJ1-2; D call uncertain. The CDR3 spans 14 residues. Between the trimmed V and J ends, which lost 0 bases and 4 bases, there was a span of 10 bases. Germline loops: CDR1 SGHDT, CDR2 YYEEEE. CDR3 loop: CASSLDIGIYGYTF. CDR3 DNA sequence: TGTGCCAGCAGCTTGGACATAGGGATCTATGGCTACACCTTC.

The chain carries TRBV2 and TRBJ2-3; D might be TRBD1 (6 bases). The V and J ends lost 4 bases and 3 bases respectively, with 11 bases between them. The V gene's germline CDR1 is SNHLY and CDR2 FYNNEI. The CDR3 is made up of 14 amino acids. DNA for the CDR3: TGTGCCAGCAGTGTCTTGCAGGGGACAGATACGCAGTATTTT. This sequence encodes CASSVLQGTDTQYF.

This clone was observed a handful of times. The V call is TRBV7-9, the J call TRBJ1-1; unclear D gene. Germline CDR1 SEHNR, CDR2 FQNEAQ (reference sequence). Trimming removed 5 bases at V and 0 bases at J, with 13 bases between. The CDR3 covers 15 residues. CDR3 nucleotides: TGTGCCAGCAGCAAAGCGGGATTTATGAACACTGAAGCTTTCTTT. Translation: CASSKAGFMNTEAFF.

The table lists this clone with a few counts. The chain employs TRBV27 and TRBJ1-3; D unresolved. Trimming pared 0 bases from V and 0 bases from J, leaving 9 bases between. This CDR3 comprises 16 residues. CDR1 MNHEY and CDR2 SMNVEV come from the germline V gene (reference sequence). The chain's CDR3 is CASSLSSPRSGNTIYF. In DNA form, the CDR3 reads TGTGCCAGCAGTTTATCATCCCCTCGCTCTGGAAACACCATATATTTT.

This sequence joins TRBV19 and TRBJ2-5, with TRBD1 matching 9 bases. The trim removed 3 bases at V and 5 bases at J, leaving 13 bases unmatched. The CDR3 runs to 17 residues. Germline V gives CDR1 LNHDA, CDR2 SQIVND (reference sequence). CDR3 bases: TGTGCCAGTAGTATGGGCCCTCACAGGGGGCTGCGTGAGACCCAGTACTTC. It is translated as CASSMGPHRGLRETQYF.

The genes are TRBV25-1 and TRBJ1-5; the D gene is possibly TRBD1 (6 bases). Per germline, CDR1 MGHDK and CDR2 SYGVNS. V was clipped by 6 bases and J by 3 bases, with 9 bases between them. The CDR3 length is 13 residues. In DNA form, the CDR3 reads TGTGCCAGCAGACACAGGGACAATCAGCCCCAGCATTTT. It codes for CASRHRDNQPQHF.

The chain recombines TRBV9 with TRBJ2-7; 8 bases are a match to TRBD1. Germline CDR1 SGDLS, CDR2 YYNGEE. The CDR3 loop spans 16 amino acids. The trim removed 0 bases at V and 3 bases at J, leaving 8 bases unmatched. Here the CDR3 DNA reads TGTGCCAGCAGCGTAGGTGGGGCAGGGGGCGGCTACGAGCAGTACTTC. Its translation: CASSVGGAGGGYEQYF.

The gene calls are TRBV2 and TRBJ2-3; 12 bases are a match to TRBD2. The CDR3 covers 15 residues. V lost 6 bases and J lost 2; bases outside the gene matches: 3. The germline V gene has CDR1 SNHLY and CDR2 FYNNEI. The CDR3: CASRGTSGSTDTQYF. The DNA for the CDR3 is TGTGCCAGCAGGGGGACTAGCGGGTCCACAGATACGCAGTATTTT.

This clone occurred a few times. The chain recombines TRBV7-9 with TRBJ2-3, with a tentative D call TRBD1 (6 bases). V lost 7 bases and J lost 2, with 13 bases in between. CDR3 length: 14 amino acids. Per the germline V gene, CDR1 is SEHNR and CDR2 is FQNEAQ (reference sequence). The CDR3 bases are TGTGCCAGCACGCAGGGGCCGATCACAGATACGCAGTATTTT. Protein sequence: CASTQGPITDTQYF.

A few counts support this clone. The chain has TRBV9 and TRBJ1-4; 7 nucleotides match TRBD1. The CDR3 has 17 amino acids. The trim removed 3 bases at V and 8 bases at J, leaving 16 bases unmatched. In germline, CDR1 is SGDLS, CDR2 YYNGEE. CDR3 coding DNA: TGTGCCAGCAGCGCCCCCCCGACACACAGGGGAAGGGAAAAACTGTTTTTT. Its protein product is CASSAPPTHRGREKLFF.

J is TRBJ1-5 and V is TRBV2; D unresolved. V was clipped by 1 base and J by 7 bases, with 14 bases between them. Germline CDR1 is SNHLY and CDR2 is FYNNEI. CDR3 length: 15 amino acids. CDR3 DNA sequence: TGTGCCAGCAGTGAAGTGAAGGGATCGGGGCAGCCCCAGCATTTT. Its protein product is CASSEVKGSGQPQHF. The variable domain in full, with the rest retrieved from reference TRBV2 and TRBJ1-5, is EPEVTQTPSHQVTQMGQEVILRCVPISNHLYFYWYRQILGQKVEFLVSFYNNEISEKSEIFDDQFSVERPDGSNFTLKIRSTKLEDSAMYFCASSEVKGSGQPQHFGDGTRLSIL.

This clone has more than one count but fewer than ten. The chain links TRBV4-2 to TRBJ2-7, with D possibly TRBD2 on 5 matching bases. The V and J ends lost 1 base and 6 bases respectively, with 7 bases between them. The CDR3 totals 12 residues. Per germline, CDR1 LGHNA and CDR2 YNFKEQ. The CDR3 region is CASSQGEREQYF. DNA for the CDR3: TGTGCCAGCAGCCAAGGGGAGCGCGAGCAGTACTTC.

V and J are TRBV7-2 and TRBJ2-7; TRBD1 matches at 10 bases. The junction had 11 bases not matched to a gene; V was cut back by 4 bases and J by 2 bases. Germline lookup yields CDR1 SGHTA and CDR2 FQGNSA. The CDR3 is made up of 17 amino acids. The CDR3 DNA reads as TGTGCCAGCAGCTCACCCCCGGGACAGGGGTCCCCCTACGAGCAGTACTTC. This gives the protein CASSSPPGQGSPYEQYF.

This clone was seen a few times. The rearrangement joins TRBV6-6 to TRBJ2-1; D is uncertain. This CDR3 region has 11 residues. The V gene lost 8 bases and the J gene lost 9 bases, with 11 bases spanning the gap. Per the germline V gene, CDR1 is MNHNY and CDR2 is SVGAGI (reference sequence). CDR3 protein: CASGSRAEQFF. The DNA for the CDR3 is TGTGCCAGCGGTAGTAGGGCTGAGCAGTTCTTC.

This clone was observed a handful of times. CDR3 nucleotide sequence: TGTGCCTGGAGTCCCCGGGACTCCCTTCTCTCTGGAAACACCATATATTTT. It translates to CAWSPRDSLLSGNTIYF. This sequence joins TRBV30 and TRBJ1-3, with D perhaps matching TRBD1 (5 bases). V was pared by 2 bases and J by 0 bases, with 17 bases between. Germline CDR1 GTSNPN, CDR2 SVGIG (reference sequence). The CDR3 contains 17 residues.

V usage is TRBV9 and J usage is TRBJ2-3; possibly TRBD1 for D (5 bases). Germline V lookup: CDR1 SGDLS, CDR2 YYNGEE. V was trimmed by 0 bases and J by 3 bases, leaving 8 bases between them. The CDR3 spans 14 residues. CDR3 amino acids: CASSVARDTDTQYF. CDR3 DNA: TGTGCCAGCAGCGTAGCCAGGGATACAGATACGCAGTATTTT.

This chain links TRBV5-4 with TRBJ2-3; 8 bases are shared with TRBD1. The V segment lost 4 bases and the J segment 2 bases; nucleotides outside the gene matches: 6. The CDR3 length is 15 residues. Germline V lookup: CDR1 SGHNT, CDR2 YYREEE (reference sequence). Here the CDR3 reads CASSPQGGTTDTQYF. Here the CDR3 DNA reads TGTGCCAGCAGCCCACAGGGGGGTACCACAGATACGCAGTATTTT. The variable domain in full, with the rest retrieved from reference TRBV5-4 and TRBJ2-3, is ETGVTQSPTHLIKTRGQQVTLRCSSQSGHNTVSWYQQALGQGPQFIFQYYREEENGRGNFPPRFSGLQFPNYSSELNVNALELDDSALYLCASSPQGGTTDTQYFGPGTRLTVL.

In its sample, this clone was seen a few times. The V gene is TRBV7-2, the J gene TRBJ2-3; a possible D gene is TRBD1 (7 bases). Trimming stripped 8 bases from V and 8 bases from J, with 26 bases between. The germline V gene encodes CDR1 SGHTA and CDR2 FQGNSA. The CDR3 covers 16 residues. CDR3 residues: CASSPPGQRGVGTQYF. The DNA of the CDR3 is TGTGCCAGCTCCCCGCCGGGACAGAGGGGGGTTGGTACGCAGTATTTT.